This TCR beta chain was profiled in a study of blood T cell repertoires in COVID-19. Study-wide context: Specimens from acute and convalescent COVID-19 originated in the United States, Italy and Spain. In each case, the material was cDNA or gDNA derived from T cells, B-cell-depleted T cells, or PBMCs.

Original analysis: The assay estimated nucleated cells by amplifying reference gene primers. Libraries were prepared by immunoSEQ multiplex PCR; TCRdb keeps only in-frame clonotypes and omits some of them. V and J calls and clone size follow that table, whereas D and trimming were derived from the DNA. The sample consists of 150,000 to 200,000 clones, about 86% of them appearing once. The receptor's source is a young man with active or convalescent COVID-19. Sequenced sample: peripheral blood.

CDR3: CATSIGVNYEQYV. CDR3 in DNA: TGTGCCACCAGCATAGGGGTCAACTACGAGCAGTACGTC. This sequence joins TRBV15 and TRBJ2-7; perhaps TRBD1 as D (5 bases). Germline V gene lookup returns CDR1 LNHNV and CDR2 YYDKDF (reference sequence). V was trimmed by 4 bases and J by 3 bases, leaving 10 bases between them. The CDR3 covers 13 residues.